These T cell receptor beta chains were read from a single sample in a study of blood T cell repertoires in COVID-19. Profiled with immunoSEQ multiplex PCR; TCRdb holds only in-frame clones, not every one. The table shows around 130,000 clones, with around 85% occurring only once. Material for sequencing was peripheral blood. These receptors came from a human donor in a cohort sampled during active COVID-19. Both conserved end residues are part of each CDR3. A D gene is named only where the DNA matches it firmly. Clone size is shown for a subset of rows, as once, few, many or a class of expanded clone.

V: TRBV5-1; size: NA; J: TRBJ2-5; D: NA; DNA: TGCGCCAGCAGCTTCGAACAAACGTCGGGGACCCAGTACTTC; CDR3: CASSFEQTSGTQYF
V: TRBV4-3; size: NA; J: TRBJ1-5; D: NA; DNA: TGCGCCAGCAGCCAAGATTGGGACTCAGGGCATCAGCCCCAGCATTTT; CDR3: CASSQDWDSGHQPQHF
V: TRBV30; size: NA; J: TRBJ1-4; D: NA; DNA: TGTGCCTGGAGCCACTCGGGGGGGTTGAGTGAAAAACTGTTTTTT; CDR3: CAWSHSGGLSEKLFF
V: TRBV24-1; size: NA; J: TRBJ2-2; D: NA; DNA: TGTGCCACCAGTGATTCCGACAGGATCGGGGAGCTGTTTTTT; CDR3: CATSDSDRIGELFF
V: TRBV24-1; size: NA; J: TRBJ2-3; D: TRBD1; DNA: TGTGCCACCAGTGGTGCACAGGGGTATAGCACAGATACGCAGTATTTT; CDR3: CATSGAQGYSTDTQYF
V: TRBV11-2; size: NA; J: TRBJ1-2; D: NA; DNA: TGTGCCAGCAGCTTAGGGACACAGTCTAACTATGGCTACACCTTC; CDR3: CASSLGTQSNYGYTF
V: TRBV10-3; size: NA; J: TRBJ1-6; D: TRBD1; DNA: TGTGCCATCAGGGGACAGGGAGATTCACCCCTCCACTTT; CDR3: CAIRGQGDSPLHF
V: TRBV4-1; size: NA; J: TRBJ2-1; D: NA; DNA: TGCGCCAGCAGCCAAGTTCCAGGGAACTACAATGAGCAGTTCTTC; CDR3: CASSQVPGNYNEQFF
V: TRBV2; size: few; J: TRBJ2-3; D: NA; DNA: TGTGCCAGCAGGCCGACGGGGCGGGGCCTCGGGACAGATACGCAGTATTTT; CDR3: CASRPTGRGLGTDTQYF
V: TRBV30; size: NA; J: TRBJ2-5; D: NA; DNA: TGTGCCTGGAGTGTATCGACCGGGGCCCAGTACTTC; CDR3: CAWSVSTGAQYF
V: TRBV30; size: NA; J: TRBJ1-1; D: NA; DNA: TGTGCCTCCTGTACAGGCTGGAACACTGAAGCTTTCTTT; CDR3: CASCTGWNTEAFF
V: TRBV5-1; size: NA; J: TRBJ2-6; D: NA; DNA: TGCGCCAGCAGCAGAGACCCATCAGGGGCTGGGGCCAACGTCCTGACTTTC; CDR3: CASSRDPSGAGANVLTF
V: TRBV18; size: NA; J: TRBJ2-3; D: TRBD1; DNA: TGTGCCAGCTCACCCCAAAGCGAGACAGGGAGAGATACGCAGTATTTT; CDR3: CASSPQSETGRDTQYF
V: TRBV9; size: NA; J: TRBJ2-1; D: TRBD2; DNA: TGTGCCAGCAGCGTAGGCCTAGCGGGGGTGGGTTCCTACAATGAGCAGTTCTTC; CDR3: CASSVGLAGVGSYNEQFF
V: TRBV27; size: NA; J: TRBJ2-7; D: NA; DNA: TGTGCCAGCAGCCCACGGGCAGGGAACGGGTACGAGCAGTACTTC; CDR3: CASSPRAGNGYEQYF
V: TRBV29-1; size: NA; J: TRBJ1-4; D: TRBD1; DNA: TGCAGCGCCACAGGGGGGGGACCAACTAATGAAAAACTGTTTTTT; CDR3: CSATGGGPTNEKLFF
V: TRBV5-6; size: NA; J: TRBJ2-1; D: TRBD1; DNA: TGTGCCAGCAATCAGGGCGGGACAGGGACCGAGCAGTTCTTC; CDR3: CASNQGGTGTEQFF
V: TRBV12-3/TRBV12-4; size: once; J: TRBJ2-1; D: NA; DNA: TGTGCCAGCAGCTATGAGAATTACAATGAGCAGTTCTTC; CDR3: CASSYENYNEQFF
V: TRBV5-6; size: NA; J: TRBJ1-1; D: NA; DNA: TGTGCCAGCAGCAGGGGGTTCGACACTGAAGCTTTCTTT; CDR3: CASSRGFDTEAFF
V: TRBV5-4; size: NA; J: TRBJ2-7; D: TRBD1; DNA: TGTGCCAGCAGCATAGGGACAGCGAGCTCCTACGAGCAGTACTTC; CDR3: CASSIGTASSYEQYF
V: TRBV14; size: NA; J: TRBJ2-5; D: TRBD2; DNA: TGTGCCAGCAGCCAAGGGGCTAGCGGGAGTCGGGAGACCCAGTACTTC; CDR3: CASSQGASGSRETQYF
V: TRBV9; size: NA; J: TRBJ1-3; D: TRBD1; DNA: TGTGCCAGCAGCGTAGCCAGGGGGCCTGGAAACACCATATATTTT; CDR3: CASSVARGPGNTIYF
V: TRBV30; size: NA; J: TRBJ1-1; D: TRBD1; DNA: TGTGCCTGGGGGGCGGCGGACAGGGAAACTGAAGCTTTCTTT; CDR3: CAWGAADRETEAFF
V: TRBV7-9; size: once; J: TRBJ2-5; D: TRBD2; DNA: TGTGCCAGCAGCGAATATAGCGGGACTCAAGAGACCCAGTACTTC; CDR3: CASSEYSGTQETQYF
V: TRBV15; size: NA; J: TRBJ2-7; D: TRBD2; DNA: TGTGCCACCAGCCCAAGCAGCGGGGTATACTCCTACGAGCAGTACTTC; CDR3: CATSPSSGVYSYEQYF
V: TRBV5-1; size: NA; J: TRBJ1-1; D: NA; DNA: TGCGCCAGCAGCTTGGAATTTGAGACTGAAGCTTTCTTT; CDR3: CASSLEFETEAFF
V: TRBV3-1/TRBV3-2; size: NA; J: TRBJ2-1; D: TRBD1; DNA: TGTGCCAGCAGCCGCCCCGGGACAGGGATATATGAGCAGTTCTTC; CDR3: CASSRPGTGIYEQFF
V: TRBV19; size: NA; J: TRBJ1-5; D: NA; DNA: TGTGCCAGTAGCACAGGGCTGAATCAGCCCCAGCATTTT; CDR3: CASSTGLNQPQHF
V: TRBV5-1; size: NA; J: TRBJ2-2; D: TRBD2; DNA: TGCGCCAGCGGTCCTAGCGGGAGGGCCGCGAACACCGGGGAGCTGTTTTTT; CDR3: CASGPSGRAANTGELFF
V: TRBV5-6; size: NA; J: TRBJ2-1; D: NA; DNA: TGTGCCAGCAGCCCGACAGCTTACAATGAGCAGTTCTTC; CDR3: CASSPTAYNEQFF
V: TRBV11-2; size: NA; J: TRBJ2-7; D: NA; DNA: TGTGCCAGCAGCTTAGATGTACAAGCCTACGAGCAGTACTTC; CDR3: CASSLDVQAYEQYF
V: TRBV3-1/TRBV3-2; size: NA; J: TRBJ2-3; D: NA; DNA: TGTGCCGCATCTCCGGGGGCAGATACGCAGTATTTT; CDR3: CAASPGADTQYF
V: TRBV24-1; size: NA; J: TRBJ2-4; D: TRBD1; DNA: TGTGCCACCAGTTCTAACAGGGGTACAAACATTCAGTACTTC; CDR3: CATSSNRGTNIQYF
V: TRBV5-5; size: NA; J: TRBJ1-1; D: TRBD1; DNA: TGTGCCAGCAGCTTGGTATGGGCGGGACAGGGTAGCGCGATGAACACTGAAGCTTTCTTT; CDR3: CASSLVWAGQGSAMNTEAFF
V: TRBV6-5; size: NA; J: TRBJ1-1; D: NA; DNA: TGTGCCAGCAGTTACTCGATTCCGGGTCGGGACACTGAAGCTTTCTTT; CDR3: CASSYSIPGRDTEAFF
V: TRBV6-4; size: few; J: TRBJ1-6; D: TRBD1; DNA: TGTGCCAGCGCGGCGGGACAGGGGGGTTCACCCCTCCACTTT; CDR3: CASAAGQGGSPLHF
V: TRBV19; size: NA; J: TRBJ2-3; D: TRBD1; DNA: TGTGCCAGTAGTATTATAGACAGGGTCCCAGATACGCAGTATTTT; CDR3: CASSIIDRVPDTQYF
V: TRBV7-9; size: NA; J: TRBJ1-4; D: NA; DNA: TGTGCCAGCAGCTTAAGGGGGATTGGTGAAAAACTGTTTTTT; CDR3: CASSLRGIGEKLFF
V: TRBV3-1/TRBV3-2; size: NA; J: TRBJ1-2; D: TRBD1; DNA: TGTGCCAGCAGCCCCCCGGGACAGGGAATTCTTGGCGGCTACACCTTC; CDR3: CASSPPGQGILGGYTF
V: TRBV5-1; size: once; J: TRBJ1-1; D: NA; DNA: TGCGCCACCTCCTTAGCCGGGACACTGAACACTGAAGCTTTCTTT; CDR3: CATSLAGTLNTEAFF
V: TRBV6-5; size: large; J: TRBJ2-1; D: NA; DNA: TGTGCCAGCAGTCCGGACTCCCCGTGGGGTGAGCAGTTCTTC; CDR3: CASSPDSPWGEQFF
V: TRBV12-3/TRBV12-4; size: NA; J: TRBJ1-5; D: TRBD1; DNA: TGTGCCAGCAGTTCCAGACAGGGAAGGCCCCAGCATTTT; CDR3: CASSSRQGRPQHF
V: TRBV6-5; size: NA; J: TRBJ1-1; D: NA; DNA: TGTGCCACAAAGGGGGTTCGCACTGAAGCTTTCTTT; CDR3: CATKGVRTEAFF
V: TRBV13; size: NA; J: TRBJ2-5; D: NA; DNA: TGTGCCAGCAGCACCTACTCGGCCAGGGAGACCCAGTACTTC; CDR3: CASSTYSARETQYF
V: TRBV3-1/TRBV3-2; size: NA; J: TRBJ2-7; D: NA; DNA: TGTGCCAGCAGCCGTACAGGGTCTGGCCACGAGCAGTACTTC; CDR3: CASSRTGSGHEQYF
V: TRBV2; size: NA; J: TRBJ2-3; D: TRBD1; DNA: TGTGCCAGCAGTGATGCAGGGGGTGGCACAGATACGCAGTATTTT; CDR3: CASSDAGGGTDTQYF